The sequence of this TCR beta chain was determined in a study of PD-1 blockade in classical Hodgkin lymphoma (dated by TCRdb to 2018 to 2021). As for the study more broadly: Nivolumab dosing was 3 mg/kg intravenously every 2 weeks, continuing until either disease progression or unacceptable toxicity. The study used CyTOF and TCR beta sequencing to define a peripheral blood immune signature of response to PD-1 blockade in classical Hodgkin lymphoma.

The research as a whole found: The study was limited to a single clinical trial cohort, and causes of repertoire differences, possibly disease activity or prior therapy, remained undefined. Baseline TCR diversity was reported to be lower in newly diagnosed patients than in healthy donors, and even lower in relapsed/refractory patients. By C4D1, a significant rise was seen in CD4+ TCR diversity but not in CD8+ TCR diversity (p=0.0027 vs p=0.16), and the rise was most apparent among complete responders (p=0.02). Trial patients achieving complete response had baseline diversity similar to newly diagnosed patients, whereas partial responders and progressors had significantly lower diversity. Patients starting nivolumab less than 1 year after ASCT had lower diversity and were excluded from later analyses to avoid confounding by immune reconstitution.

In regard to this clone: Its antigen remains unidentified. It has no much larger one-base neighbor in the sample; base qualities were not kept.

Ends trimmed: V by 5 bases, J by 4 bases; bases unmatched to a gene: 0. The CDR3 sequence holds 14 residues, the cysteine and phenylalanine included. Just the 42-base CDR3 DNA is kept, in frame starting at base 1. Reading the germline V gene gives CDR1 MRHNA and CDR2 SNTAGT. The Qiagen DNeasy kit was used to extract genomic DNA both from unsorted PBMCs and from the negatively selected CD4+ and CD8+ fractions. TCR beta CDR3 regions were amplified by immunoSEQ multiplex PCR using primers annealing to V and J segments. A synthetic immune receptor repertoire was used to minimize amplification bias, and remaining bias was computationally removed after sequencing. Concerning the study's data processing: Repertoire diversity was quantified as the Shannon entropy index using custom Python scripts. Unsorted, CD4+ and CD8+ repertoires were analyzed separately, except for combined analyses in which CD4+ and CD8+ sequences were merged in silico. Clonal expansion was defined as a frequency increase of at least 2-fold after treatment compared with C1D1, and clones undetected at baseline were assigned a pseudocount of 0.5. Singleton clones were defined as clones with 0 or 1 copy at C1D1, and non-singleton clones were defined as clones with 2 or more copies. Clones expanded in unsorted samples were assigned a CD4+, CD8+ or unknown annotation through matching of protein sequences in sorted samples from the same patient. Wilcoxon tests on paired samples were used to test changes in diversity from C1D1 to C4D1. This immuneACCESS table, as held by TCRdb, lists in-frame sequences with V and J called but not all clones. Of the missing ones, under half trace to an unresolved V gene in checked studies; the others have no known cause. V, J and clone size reflect that table, while D and trimming were determined from the DNA. The table for this sample lists about 13,000 clones; 82% of them were counted only once. The ten largest clones represent 3.5% to 5% of the sample.

Reading the label with the study, this specimen's time point is: cycle 1 day 1 (C1D1), immediately before nivolumab initiation. Every trial patient had relapsed following autologous stem cell transplantation, and prior brentuximab vedotin exposure was what differed among cohorts A, B and C. The trial cohort included 50 to 60 patients with relapsed/refractory classical Hodgkin lymphoma, and each patient had a best overall response of complete response, partial response or progressive disease. Trial patients were treated with single-agent nivolumab in the multi-cohort phase II CheckMate 205 trial. Best overall response was determined by an independent review committee according to the 2007 International Working Group response criteria. Trial PBMCs were collected immediately before nivolumab initiation (C1D1) and during therapy at cycle 2 day 1 and cycle 4 day 1. Peripheral blood was collected in 8 mL Vacutainer Cell Preparation Tubes, from which PBMCs were isolated by centrifugation and then cryopreserved.

Sequencing was performed on peripheral blood mononuclear cells (PBMCs), taken at baseline. In this chain, TRBV6-4 is recombined with TRBJ2-3, with 13 bases in between that match TRBD2. This TCR was recovered from a human donor with classical Hodgkin lymphoma. The CDR3 protein: CASSTSGGADTQYF. The nucleotide sequence is TGTGCCAGCAGTACTAGCGGGGGGGCAGATACGCAGTATTTT.